The 27 T cell receptor beta chains listed next were all sequenced from one sample in a study of cytomegalovirus exposure and HLA in healthy donors. The PCR ran on 60 Vbeta and 13 Jbeta primers. Some clones are missing from TCRdb's copy, which holds only in-frame ones; the method was immunoSEQ multiplex PCR. Of under 250,000 clones listed, 80% to 90% are singletons. Sequencing was carried out using PBMCs. The receptor source for this set is a girl aged 2 to 10 in good health and CMV-seronegative.

Concerning this clone itself: This CDR3 fails to terminate in the conserved phenylalanine or tryptophan, so it likely reflects a read error. The chain has TRBV30 and TRBJ1-1; maybe TRBD1 (5 bases). In germline, CDR1 is GTSNPN, CDR2 SVGIG (reference sequence). The length of the CDR3 is 15 residues. V was shortened by 2 bases and J by 0 bases, with 13 bases between the two germline ends. The CDR3 loop is CAWSPRVRVNTEAFL. DNA of the CDR3: TGTGCCTGGAGTCCCCGAGTCAGGGTGAACACTGAAGCTTTCCTT.

This clone was picked up one time. The rearrangement links TRBV28 to TRBJ1-1, with D tentatively TRBD1 (5 bases). Trimming cost V 8 bases and J 4 bases, with 23 bases left between them. CDR1 is MDHEN and CDR2 is SYDVKM in the germline V gene. This CDR3 has 16 residues. The DNA of the CDR3 is TGTGCCAGCGTTTCCCCAGTTTTGGGCGGGGGCACTGAAGCTTTCTTT. This encodes CASVSPVLGGGTEAFF.

In this sample, this clone turned up once. The junction shows a germline mismatch at one end, possibly a read error. The J gene is TRBJ2-5, the V gene TRBV7-9, with 12 nucleotides matching TRBD2. CDR1 and CDR2 from the germline V gene are SEHNR and FQNEAQ (reference sequence). This CDR3 has 14 residues. As DNA, the CDR3 is TGTTCCAGCAGGACTAGCGGGGAGCAAGAGACCCAGTACTTC. Protein sequence: CSSRTSGEQETQYF.

This clone was seen a handful of times. The chain employs TRBV27 and TRBJ2-7; D possibly corresponds to TRBD2 (6 bases). Germline-derived CDR1 and CDR2 are MNHEY and SMNVEV (reference sequence). V lost 5 bases, J lost 7 bases, and 9 bases lay in between. CDR3 length: 11 residues. This CDR3 reads CASSTGGEQYF. CDR3 DNA: TGTGCCAGCAGTACCGGGGGAGAGCAGTACTTC.

This clone turned up a few times. The chain recombines TRBV6-5 with TRBJ1-6, with 8 nucleotides matching TRBD1. V shed 10 bases, J shed 7 bases, and the junction held 12 bases outside the gene matches. Germline CDR1 reads MNHEY; CDR2 reads SVGAGI. This CDR3 is built from 15 residues. The CDR3 sequence is CATVQDGQGNSPLHF. The CDR3 bases are TGTGCCACCGTCCAGGACGGACAGGGCAATTCACCCCTCCACTTT.

The gene calls are TRBV11-2 and TRBJ2-3; 10 bases line up with TRBD2. Trimming cost V 2 bases and J 14 bases; bases outside gene matches: 10. Germline assignment: CDR1 SGHAT and CDR2 FQNNGV. The CDR3 contains 14 residues. CDR3 sequence reads: CASSLTAGTSAWYF. The CDR3 region has the DNA TGTGCCAGCAGCTTAACGGCCGGGACTAGCGCCTGGTATTTT.

The rearrangement joins TRBV12-2 to TRBJ2-1; the table's D gene call, TRBD2, was not cross checked with the DNA. TRBV12-2 is marked as a pseudogene. The CDR3 is made up of 18 amino acids. CDR3 residues: CASRLARPSGGHYNEQFF. For the CDR3, the DNA is TGTGCAAGTCGCTTAGCGCGGCCTAGCGGGGGGCATTACAATGAGCAGTTCTTC.

This clone was picked up a small number of times. The rearrangement uses TRBV29-1 and TRBJ1-5; no firm D call. Germline V CDR1 and CDR2: SQVTM, ANQGSEA. The CDR3 totals 12 residues. V lost 0 bases, J lost 7 bases, and 7 bases lay in between. The CDR3 sequence is CSVEDAGQPQHF. The CDR3 bases are TGCAGCGTTGAAGACGCCGGGCAGCCCCAGCATTTT. The entire variable domain, with the rest obtained from reference TRBV29-1 and TRBJ1-5, is as follows: SAVISQKPSRDICQRGTSLTIQCQVDSQVTMMFWYRQQPGQSLTLIATANQGSEATYESGFVIDKFPISRPNLTFSTLTVSNMSPEDSSIYLCSVEDAGQPQHFGDGTRLSIL.

In regard to this clone: A read error may account for a junction end that differs from germline. The chain has TRBV7-9 and TRBJ1-6; D may be TRBD1 (5 bases). In germline, CDR1 is SEHNR, CDR2 FQNEAQ (reference sequence). This CDR3 contains 17 residues. The CDR3 loop is CSSSGDRKGPINSPLHF. The CDR3 DNA sequence: TGTTCCAGCAGCGGAGACAGAAAAGGGCCGATCAATTCACCCCTCCACTTT.

This clone was detected once. V is TRBV6-5 and J is TRBJ2-5; 7 bases match TRBD2. Trimming cost V 5 bases and J 1 base; bases outside gene matches: 7. The CDR3 loop spans 15 amino acids. CDR1 and CDR2 (germline): MNHEY, SVGAGI. In nucleotides, the CDR3 is TGTGCCAGCAGTCCTGTCGCGGGAGTCCAAGAGACCCAGTACTTC. This codes for CASSPVAGVQETQYF.

This clone was seen once. The rearrangement links TRBV6-6 to TRBJ2-7; a weak D match, TRBD2 (5 bases). The germline gives CDR1 MNHNY, CDR2 SVGAGI (reference sequence). This CDR3 contains 13 residues. Trimming removed 4 bases at V and 3 bases at J, with 10 bases between. CDR3 in amino acids: CASSSEALYEQYF. CDR3 coding DNA: TGTGCCAGCAGTTCGGAGGCTCTCTACGAGCAGTACTTC.

On this clone itself: One end of the junction is discordant with germline, which a read error may explain. The V and J genes are TRBV27 and TRBJ2-5; maybe TRBD1 (5 bases). CDR3 length: 8 amino acids. Germline V gives CDR1 MNHEY, CDR2 SMNVEV (reference sequence). The CDR3 DNA sequence: TGTGCCACCCAGGGAACCCACTTC. Its protein product is CATQGTHF.

The count of this clone is one. The chain carries TRBV7-9 and TRBJ1-1, with TRBD1 identical over 10 bases. This CDR3 spans 15 amino acids. Trimming at V came to 5 bases and at J to 5 bases, leaving 8 bases not matched to a gene. CDR1 is SEHNR, CDR2 FQNEAQ, per germline (reference sequence). Written as DNA, the CDR3 is TGTGCCAGCAGCCGACAGGGGGCTATGAGGACTGAAGCTTTCTTT. It translates to CASSRQGAMRTEAFF.

The chain uses TRBV2 and TRBJ1-1, with TRBD1 identical over 10 bases. Germline V lookup: CDR1 SNHLY, CDR2 FYNNEI. Trimming cost V 7 bases and J 3 bases; bases outside gene matches: 8. The CDR3 has 15 amino acids. CDR3 sequence reads: CASTGQGIGHTEAFF. CDR3 coding DNA: TGTGCCAGCACGGGACAGGGGATCGGGCACACTGAAGCTTTCTTT.

The genes are TRBV30 and TRBJ1-3; 8 bases map to TRBD1. The CDR3 totals 14 residues. The ends lost 4 bases at V and 5 bases at J; junction bases unmatched: 7. Germline V lookup: CDR1 GTSNPN, CDR2 SVGIG (reference sequence). The CDR3 coding sequence is TGTGCCTGGAAGCCTGGACAGGGACGAAACACCATATATTTT. Translating gives CAWKPGQGRNTIYF.

This clone is a singleton in its sample. The chain is built from TRBV27 and TRBJ2-1; D is undetermined. CDR1 and CDR2 from the germline V gene are MNHEY and SMNVEV (reference sequence). The CDR3 spans 14 residues. V was clipped by 6 bases and J by 6 bases, with 15 bases between them. This CDR3 reads CASSLLTSGNEQFF. The CDR3 nucleotides read TGTGCCAGCAGCCTCTTGACAAGTGGCAATGAGCAGTTCTTC.

The chain employs TRBV4-2 and TRBJ2-7; D call uncertain. V was cut by 1 base and J by 2 bases, with 9 bases left in between. CDR1 and CDR2 from the germline V gene are LGHNA and YNFKEQ. CDR3 size: 14 residues. This chain's CDR3 is CASSQGSTPYEQYF. Here the CDR3 DNA reads TGTGCCAGCAGCCAAGGGTCCACTCCCTACGAGCAGTACTTC.

This clone has only a few counts. CDR3 protein: CASSIDPGTGEETQYF. The CDR3 coding sequence is TGTGCCAGTAGTATAGACCCCGGGACAGGGGAAGAGACCCAGTACTTC. This rearrangement joins TRBV19 to TRBJ2-5; the match to TRBD1 covers 10 bases. Germline loops: CDR1 LNHDA, CDR2 SQIVND (reference sequence). V lost 0 bases to trimming and J lost 3 bases; unmatched junction nucleotides: 4. The CDR3 loop spans 16 amino acids. Full variable domain (rest looked up from reference TRBV19 and TRBJ2-5): DGGITQSPKYLFRKEGQNVTLSCEQNLNHDAMYWYRQDPGQGLRLIYYSQIVNDFQKGDIAEGYSVSREKKESFPLTVTSAQKNPTAFYLCASSIDPGTGEETQYFGPGTRLLVL.

V is TRBV7-9 and J is TRBJ2-1; 10 bases line up with TRBD2. V shed 6 bases, J shed 10 bases, and the junction held 6 bases outside the gene matches. The CDR3 covers 13 residues. The germline CDR1 and CDR2 sequences are SEHNR and FQNEAQ (reference sequence). The CDR3 region is CASRLELAGEQFF. The CDR3 DNA reads TGTGCCAGCAGGCTGGAACTAGCGGGGGAGCAGTTCTTC.

The V and J genes are TRBV2 and TRBJ2-2, with TRBD2 identical over 7 bases. V lost 4 bases to trimming and J lost 5 bases; unmatched junction nucleotides: 7. Germline values: CDR1 SNHLY, CDR2 FYNNEI. CDR3 length: 15 amino acids. The CDR3 sequence is CASSASGIGTGELFF. CDR3 coding DNA: TGTGCCAGCAGTGCAAGCGGGATAGGGACCGGGGAGCTGTTTTTT.

This clone was detected only a few times. The V call is TRBV6-1, the J call TRBJ2-1, with TRBD1 identical over 8 bases. This CDR3 is 14 amino acids long. The junction had 11 bases not matched to a gene; V was cut back by 6 bases and J by 10 bases. Germline V gene sequence: CDR1 MNHNS, CDR2 SASEGT. The DNA for the CDR3 is TGTGCCAGCAGGGGCCTCCCGACAGGGGACGAGCAGTTCTTC. Translating it yields CASRGLPTGDEQFF.

This clone has more than one count but fewer than ten. The chain recombines TRBV5-4 with TRBJ2-2; D gene ambiguous. CDR1 and CDR2 (germline): SGHNT, YYREEE (reference sequence). The CDR3 has 12 residues. V gave up 2 bases and J gave up 5 bases, with 4 bases separating them. The CDR3 loop is CASSFSTGELFF. The CDR3 DNA follows: TGTGCCAGCAGCTTCTCGACCGGGGAGCTGTTTTTT.

This chain connects TRBV7-9 to TRBJ2-5, with D maybe TRBD2 (6 bases). From germline, CDR1 is SEHNR and CDR2 FQNEAQ (reference sequence). The CDR3 sequence is 14 residues long. Between the trimmed V and J ends, which lost 7 bases and 5 bases, there was a span of 17 bases. CDR3 in amino acids: CASTLERAGETQYF. CDR3 coding DNA: TGTGCCAGCACCCTAGAGAGGGCGGGGGAGACCCAGTACTTC.

The J gene is TRBJ2-7, the V gene TRBV5-1; a possible D gene is TRBD1 (5 bases). V was clipped by 1 base and J by 3 bases, with 11 bases between them. This CDR3 is 14 amino acids long. Germline lookup yields CDR1 SGHRS and CDR2 YFSETQ. This CDR3 reads CASSLSAGNYEQYF. CDR3 sequence (DNA): TGCGCCAGCAGCTTGTCTGCAGGGAACTACGAGCAGTACTTC.

This chain links TRBV7-9 with TRBJ2-7; the match to TRBD1 covers 7 bases. This CDR3 has 13 residues. After removal of 6 bases from V and 3 bases from J, the junction contained 5 bases not matched to a gene. Looked up from germline, CDR1 is SEHNR and CDR2 is FQNEAQ (reference sequence). The CDR3 DNA sequence: TGTGCCAGCAGGAAAGGACAGGTCTACGAGCAGTACTTC. Translation gives CASRKGQVYEQYF.

This chain joins TRBV2 and TRBJ1-1; perhaps TRBD1 as D (6 bases). Per germline, CDR1 SNHLY and CDR2 FYNNEI. V was pared by 7 bases and J by 3 bases, with 12 bases between. The CDR3 has 13 amino acids. The CDR3 bases are TGTGCCAGCAACAGACAGGTAGACACTGAAGCTTTCTTT. Protein sequence: CASNRQVDTEAFF.

This chain joins TRBV4-1 and TRBJ2-1, with D perhaps matching TRBD2 (6 bases). Germline V gene lookup returns CDR1 MGHRA and CDR2 YSYEKL. This CDR3 comprises 15 residues. V was clipped by 6 bases and J by 10 bases, with 22 bases between them. The CDR3 sequence is CASRPRGSGQLEQFF. CDR3 nucleotides: TGCGCCAGCAGGCCCCGGGGTAGCGGACAATTAGAGCAGTTCTTC.